The rows below give T cell receptor beta chains drawn from one sample of a study of identical twins. TCRdb redid the calling of the 5' RACE reads with MiXCR, one entry per CDR3 protein. The table includes 420,000 or so distinct CDR3 sequences, about 18% detected once. Sequencing was carried out using naive T cells sorted from blood. The receptor set was obtained from a man aged 50-59 years in good health. The CDR3 runs from the conserved cysteine through the conserved F or W. D genes are given only for firm matches. Clone size is given for some rows only: seen once, a few or many times, or a class if the clone is expanded.

TRBD1,15,many,TRBJ1-1,TRBV6-1,TGTGCCACCCGGGTCAAACAGGGGGCAGGCACTGAAGCTTTCTTT,CATRVKQGAGTEAFF
NA,16,NA,TRBJ2-7,TRBV19,TGTGCCAGTAGTTCGATCGGACATATCGCTGTCTACGAGCAGTACTTC,CASSSIGHIAVYEQYF
NA,14,few,TRBJ1-3,TRBV5-5,TGTGCCAGCAGCTATTTAACGCCTGGAAACACCATATATTTT,CASSYLTPGNTIYF
NA,14,NA,TRBJ2-4,TRBV10-3,TGTGCCATCAGTGACGACCATTCAGGGGACATTCAGTACTTC,CAISDDHSGDIQYF
TRBD2,13,few,TRBJ2-7,TRBV29-1,TGCAGCGTTACTAGCGGGGAGTCCTACGAGCAGTACTTC,CSVTSGESYEQYF
NA,14,many,TRBJ2-7,TRBV28,TGTGCCAGCAGTTTCCACCTTGGGCCCTACGAGCAGTACTTC,CASSFHLGPYEQYF
NA,14,many,TRBJ2-1,TRBV19,TGTGCCAGTAGAATCCGGGCAGGGGACAATGAGCAGTTCTTC,CASRIRAGDNEQFF
TRBD2,15,NA,TRBJ2-5,TRBV5-1,TGCGCCAGCAGCCCTACTAGCGGGGGGGCAGAGACCCAGTACTTC,CASSPTSGGAETQYF
TRBD2,17,few,TRBJ2-7,TRBV20-1,TGCAGTGCTAGAGATCTCGCAGCGGGAGGCAGGACTCTCGAGCAGTACTTC,CSARDLAAGGRTLEQYF
TRBD1,13,many,TRBJ1-2,TRBV7-9,TGTGCCAGCAGCTCTAAGGGGGCCGATGGCTACACCTTC,CASSSKGADGYTF
NA,14,few,TRBJ1-5,TRBV10-3,TGTGCCATCAGTGCGCAACATAGCAATCAGCCCCAGCATTTT,CAISAQHSNQPQHF
NA,15,NA,TRBJ2-1,TRBV20-1,TGCAGTGCTAGAGCATCGCCTTTGGGGAACAATGAGCAGTTCTTC,CSARASPLGNNEQFF
NA,15,NA,TRBJ2-7,TRBV4-3,TGCGCCAGCAGCCAAGATAGTAGCGGAGCCTACGAGCAGTACTTC,CASSQDSSGAYEQYF
TRBD2,14,many,TRBJ2-3,TRBV30,TGTGCCTGGAGTGTCCCCCCTAGCGGGGTAACGCAGTATTTT,CAWSVPPSGVTQYF
NA,16,NA,TRBJ2-6,TRBV5-1,TGCGCCAGCAGCTTGCAGGTGAGCTCTGGGGCCAACGTCCTGACTTTC,CASSLQVSSGANVLTF
NA,14,NA,TRBJ1-1,TRBV4-3,TGCGCCAGCAGCCAAGGAAATTTGAACACTGAAGCTTTCTTT,CASSQGNLNTEAFF
TRBD1,16,NA,TRBJ2-3,TRBV12-3/TRBV12-4,TGTGCCAGCCCCAGGACGGGACAGGGGTACACAGATACGCAGTATTTT,CASPRTGQGYTDTQYF
NA,13,NA,TRBJ1-5,TRBV24-1,TGTGCCACCAGTGGCTCGGGAAGTCAGCCCCAGCATTTT,CATSGSGSQPQHF
NA,14,NA,TRBJ1-1,TRBV29-1,TGCAGCGTTGAAGGGCAGGGATTGAACACTGAAGCTTTCTTT,CSVEGQGLNTEAFF
NA,16,many,TRBJ2-1,TRBV13,TGTGCCAGCAGCTTGGAGGAGGGGGGGACCTACAATGAGCAGTTCTTC,CASSLEEGGTYNEQFF
NA,14,NA,TRBJ1-6,TRBV3-1,TGTGCCAGCAGCCAAGTTGGACAGCATTCACCCCTCCACTTT,CASSQVGQHSPLHF
NA,12,many,TRBJ2-2,TRBV29-1,TGCAGCGTCACAGGAGACACCGGGGAGCTGTTTTTT,CSVTGDTGELFF
NA,12,few,TRBJ2-5,TRBV25-1,TGTGCCAGCAGTGATCCGCGGGAGACCCAGTACTTC,CASSDPRETQYF
TRBD1,14,many,TRBJ2-7,TRBV20-1,TGCAGTGCCCAAGACCGGGACAGGGGCTACGAGCAGTACTTC,CSAQDRDRGYEQYF
NA,13,many,TRBJ1-5,TRBV6-6,TGTGCCAGCACTCAAGGGCTAAATCAGCCCCAGCATTTT,CASTQGLNQPQHF
TRBD1,13,NA,TRBJ2-7,TRBV11-2,TGTGCCAGCAGCTACGGACAGGACTACGAGCAGTACTTC,CASSYGQDYEQYF
NA,12,many,TRBJ1-4,TRBV7-9,TGTGCCAGTAGGGGGGGGATTGGAAAACTGTTTTTT,CASRGGIGKLFF
TRBD1,15,few,TRBJ1-5,TRBV29-1,TGCAGCGTTGTAACAGGGGGTCTAGGCAATCAGCCCCAGCATTTT,CSVVTGGLGNQPQHF
NA,14,NA,TRBJ2-7,TRBV10-3,TGTGCCATCAGCTCGCTCGCTTGGGGGACCGAGCAGTACTTC,CAISSLAWGTEQYF
TRBD2,15,many,TRBJ2-3,TRBV20-1,TGCAGCCAGCAAAGCGGGGGCCTCTCCACAGATACGCAGTATTTT,CSQQSGGLSTDTQYF
NA,13,NA,TRBJ2-3,TRBV20-1,TGCAGTGTAAGGCGAGGGAGCACAGATACGCAGTATTTT,CSVRRGSTDTQYF
NA,17,NA,TRBJ1-1,TRBV19,TGTGCCAGTAGTCCCTTATTGGGTAGTAGAATGAACACTGAAGCTTTCTTT,CASSPLLGSRMNTEAFF
NA,14,many,TRBJ1-2,TRBV28,TGTGCCAGCAGTCCGGGGGGAGGGGACTATGGCTACACCTTC,CASSPGGGDYGYTF
TRBD2,16,NA,TRBJ2-5,TRBV4-3,TGCGCCAGCAGCCAGACCCTAGCGGGCCTGGGAGAGACCCAGTACTTC,CASSQTLAGLGETQYF
NA,15,NA,TRBJ2-1,TRBV20-1,TGCAGTGCTGGACAGCGGGGCCGGGCCTACAATGAGCAGTTCTTC,CSAGQRGRAYNEQFF
NA,13,many,TRBJ1-1,TRBV3-1,TGTGCCAGCGAGACAGGTAGCGGCACTGAAGCTTTCTTT,CASETGSGTEAFF
NA,15,NA,TRBJ2-5,TRBV5-1,TGCGCCAGCAGCCCGGGAGCCGGGTACCAAGAGACCCAGTACTTC,CASSPGAGYQETQYF
NA,14,NA,TRBJ2-1,TRBV12-3/TRBV12-4,TGTGCCAGCAGCCGGGGGACAGCCTACAATGAGCAGTTCTTC,CASSRGTAYNEQFF
NA,17,NA,TRBJ2-3,TRBV4-3,TGCGCCAGCAGCCAAGATGGGGCTAGCAGTTACACAGATACGCAGTATTTT,CASSQDGASSYTDTQYF
NA,16,many,TRBJ2-5,TRBV24-1,TGTGCCACGGAATCCTCAAAACGAGGGTACCAAGAGACCCAGTACTTC,CATESSKRGYQETQYF
NA,14,few,TRBJ1-5,TRBV28,TGTGCGGCGGGTTTGGGGACTATTAATCAGCCCCAGCATTTT,CAAGLGTINQPQHF
NA,16,few,TRBJ2-7,TRBV6-2/TRBV6-3,TGTGCCAGCAGTTACGGCGGTGGGCAGGGGATCCACGAGCAGTACTTC,CASSYGGGQGIHEQYF
TRBD2,20,many,TRBJ2-7,TRBV20-1,TGCAGTGCTAGAAGGCCGGGACTAGCGGGATCACCCCCCGGATTCTACGAGCAGTACTTC,CSARRPGLAGSPPGFYEQYF
NA,12,few,TRBJ2-7,TRBV18,TGTGCCAGCGCTACTAGTTCCTACGAGCAGTACTTC,CASATSSYEQYF
NA,15,many,TRBJ2-6,TRBV29-1,TGCAGCGCCGTGGGGTTCCGGTCTGGGGCCAACGTCCTGACTTTC,CSAVGFRSGANVLTF
TRBD1,16,NA,TRBJ2-1,TRBV10-3,TGTGCCATCAGTGAACCGGACAGGGCCCCCTACAATGAGCAGTTCTTC,CAISEPDRAPYNEQFF
TRBD1,17,few,TRBJ1-5,TRBV7-9,TGTGCCAGCAGCTTAGAACAGGGGGCCTATAGCAATCAGCCCCAGCATTTT,CASSLEQGAYSNQPQHF
TRBD1,16,many,TRBJ2-3,TRBV5-5,TGTGCCAGCAGCTTGGGCGGGACAGGGTGGACAGATACGCAGTATTTT,CASSLGGTGWTDTQYF